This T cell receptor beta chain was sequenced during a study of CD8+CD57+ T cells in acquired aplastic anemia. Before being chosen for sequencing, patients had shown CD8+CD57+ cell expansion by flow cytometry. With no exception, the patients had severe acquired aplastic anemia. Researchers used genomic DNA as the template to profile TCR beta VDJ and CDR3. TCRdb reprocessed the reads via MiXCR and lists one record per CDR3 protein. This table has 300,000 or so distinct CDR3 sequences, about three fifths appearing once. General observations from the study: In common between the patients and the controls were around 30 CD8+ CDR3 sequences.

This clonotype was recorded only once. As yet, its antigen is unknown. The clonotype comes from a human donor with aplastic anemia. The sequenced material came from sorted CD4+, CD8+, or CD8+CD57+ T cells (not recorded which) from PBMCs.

CDR3 residues: CASSLEYCGQGGEQYF. Here the CDR3 DNA reads TGTGCCAGCAGCTTAGAATATTGCGGGCAGGGAGGCGAGCAGTACTTC. The chain combines TRBV7-9 with TRBJ2-7, with D maybe TRBD2 (6 bases). V dropped 1 base and J dropped 6 bases, with 19 bases sitting between them. The CDR3 has 16 residues. CDR1 and CDR2 (germline): SEHNR, FQNEAQ (reference sequence).